This TCR beta chain stems from a study of shared clonotypes between healthy human individuals. The count of this clone is one. Antigen unknown. Study-level findings and limits: What rarefaction showed was incomplete sorted-subset sequencing despite large depth. About 5% of naive CD4 clonotypes were shared across a handful of donors.

Terminally differentiated effector memory CD45RA+ cells were excluded from the naive CD8 cells, which were CD45RO-negative and positively selected for CCR7. When replicate PCRs were run on sorted subsets, they used roughly 0.2 ug DNA, approximately 27,000 T cell genomes. Profiled with immunoSEQ multiplex PCR; TCRdb holds only in-frame clones, not every one. This sample has 800,000 to 950,000 clones, with 90% to 98% found just once. The CDR3 loop spans 16 amino acids. The germline V gene has CDR1 SGHTA and CDR2 FQGNSA. Trimming removed 1 base at V and 4 bases at J, with 14 bases between. The TCR was taken from a man aged 25 to 40 in good health. Sequenced: naive CD8+ T cells sorted from blood. This chain connects TRBV7-2 to TRBJ2-1; D may be TRBD1 (5 bases). Here the CDR3 reads CASSLGALSGYNEQFF. DNA of the CDR3: TGTGCCAGCAGCTTAGGAGCACTTTCAGGGTACAATGAGCAGTTCTTC.